Listed below are T cell receptor beta chains from one sample, sequenced in a study of PD-1 blockade in classical Hodgkin lymphoma. Method: immunoSEQ multiplex PCR; TCRdb's copy keeps in-frame clones and lacks some. The sample has approximately 100,000 clones, 80% to 95% seen once; the top ten hold over 2.5%. The sample in question was peripheral blood mononuclear cells (PBMCs), obtained at baseline. Receptors originate from a human donor with classical Hodgkin lymphoma. Both conserved end residues are part of each CDR3. A D gene is named only where the DNA matches it firmly. The size entry is marked missing in some rows and otherwise reads once, few, many or a size class.

d_gene	j_gene	v_gene	abundance	CDR3aa	CDR3nt
TRBD1	TRBJ1-4	TRBV19	NA	CASSRDRLQPSPKLFF	TGTGCCAGTAGTAGGGACAGGCTGCAACCAAGCCCAAAACTGTTTTTT
NA	TRBJ2-1	TRBV21-1	NA	CASSSRLGWGEQFF	TGTGCCAGCAGCTCGAGACTAGGTTGGGGTGAGCAGTTCTTC
NA	TRBJ1-1	TRBV5-1	once	CASSFGQTNTEAFF	TGCGCCAGCAGCTTCGGACAGACGAACACTGAAGCTTTCTTT
TRBD1	TRBJ1-2	TRBV28	NA	CASSPLRGRPGYYGYTF	TGTGCCAGCAGTCCCCTAAGGGGGCGACCGGGTTACTATGGCTACACCTTC
TRBD1	TRBJ1-5	TRBV6-1	NA	CASQTGVQPQHF	TGTGCCAGTCAGACAGGGGTACAGCCCCAGCATTTT
NA	TRBJ1-1	TRBV23-1	NA	CASSQFPREGQMNTEAFF	TGCGCCAGCAGTCAATTTCCCAGGGAGGGCCAAATGAACACTGAAGCTTTCTTT
TRBD2	TRBJ2-2	TRBV7-8	NA	CASSFSAGVGTGELFF	TGTGCCAGCAGCTTTAGTGCGGGAGTAGGAACCGGGGAGCTGTTTTTT
NA	TRBJ2-1	TRBV27	NA	CASSSGLRGGEQFF	TGTGCCAGCAGCTCGGGACTTAGAGGTGGTGAGCAGTTCTTC
NA	TRBJ2-2	TRBV9	NA	CASSVGGPGTGELFF	TGTGCCAGCAGCGTAGGGGGGCCCGGGACCGGGGAGCTGTTTTTT
TRBD1	TRBJ1-2	TRBV6-5	NA	CASREDRDNYGYTF	TGTGCCAGCAGGGAAGACAGGGACAACTATGGCTACACCTTC
NA	TRBJ2-2	TRBV18	NA	CASSPGGANTGELFF	TGTGCCAGCTCACCAGGAGGGGCGAACACCGGGGAGCTGTTTTTT
NA	TRBJ2-7	TRBV28	NA	CASSRTHGWNYEQYF	TGTGCCAGCAGTCGGACACATGGGTGGAACTACGAGCAGTACTTC
TRBD1	TRBJ1-3	TRBV7-9	NA	CASPITPTGGENTIYF	TGTGCCAGCCCCATCACCCCGACAGGGGGGGAAAACACCATATATTTT
NA	TRBJ2-5	TRBV18	NA	CASSPSIQETQYF	TGTGCCAGCTCACCATCGATTCAAGAGACCCAGTACTTC
NA	TRBJ2-3	TRBV27	NA	CASSFGTSTDTQYF	TGTGCCAGCAGTTTCGGGACCTCCACAGATACGCAGTATTTT
NA	TRBJ1-2	TRBV6-5	NA	CASSYSRGSRGYTF	TGTGCCAGCAGTTACTCGAGGGGGAGTCGTGGCTACACCTTC
TRBD1	TRBJ1-3	TRBV28	NA	CASSFPDRAGNTIYF	TGTGCCAGCAGTTTCCCAGACAGGGCTGGAAACACCATATATTTT
NA	TRBJ2-2	TRBV6-5	once	CASSPHNTGELFF	TGTGCCAGCAGCCCCCACAACACCGGGGAGCTGTTTTTT
NA	TRBJ1-2	TRBV7-9	NA	CASSLSGVEGYTF	TGTGCCAGCAGCCTATCAGGGGTGGAAGGCTACACCTTC
TRBD1	TRBJ2-3	TRBV7-9	once	CASRGQLDTQYF	TGTGCCAGCAGGGGACAGTTGGATACGCAGTATTTT
NA	TRBJ1-2	TRBV6-6	NA	CASSQTGLAGYGYTF	TGTGCCAGCAGTCAAACAGGATTAGCGGGCTATGGCTACACCTTC
NA	TRBJ1-2	TRBV7-9	NA	CASSLIQITTNYGYTF	TGTGCCAGCAGCTTAATTCAGATCACGACTAACTATGGCTACACCTTC
NA	TRBJ2-7	TRBV19	NA	CASSILAWSYEQYF	TGTGCCAGTAGTATACTCGCTTGGAGCTACGAGCAGTACTTC
TRBD2	TRBJ2-3	TRBV10-1	once	CASSLTGGSLTDTQYF	TGCGCCAGCAGTCTCACTGGCGGGAGTCTGACAGATACGCAGTATTTT
TRBD1	TRBJ1-1	TRBV19	NA	CASSRTGGGLDTEAFF	TGTGCCAGTAGTAGGACAGGGGGCGGTTTGGACACTGAAGCTTTCTTT
TRBD1	TRBJ2-3	TRBV19	NA	CASSMTGVDTQYF	TGTGCCAGTAGTATGACAGGGGTGGATACGCAGTATTTT
TRBD1	TRBJ2-1	TRBV27	NA	CATRQGAHNEQFF	TGTGCCACAAGACAGGGGGCGCACAATGAGCAGTTCTTC
NA	TRBJ2-7	TRBV7-9	NA	CASSSTATGRFGEQYF	TGTGCCAGCAGCAGTACCGCCACGGGCCGGTTCGGCGAGCAGTACTTC
TRBD1	TRBJ1-2	TRBV9	NA	CASSARGQGRSANYGYTF	TGTGCCAGCAGCGCCCGGGGACAGGGGAGGTCAGCTAACTATGGCTACACCTTC
TRBD1	TRBJ1-1	TRBV28	few	CASSSSTGQTNTEAFF	TGTGCCAGCAGTTCCTCGACAGGGCAAACGAACACTGAAGCTTTCTTT
NA	TRBJ2-1	TRBV19	NA	CASSIRFGFVEQFF	TGTGCCAGTAGTATAAGATTTGGGTTTGTCGAGCAGTTCTTC
NA	TRBJ1-2	TRBV10-3	NA	CAISTPPTEYYGYTF	TGTGCCATCAGTACCCCCCCGACGGAGTACTATGGCTACACCTTC
NA	TRBJ2-1	TRBV9	NA	CASSVGGTGRLSEQFF	TGTGCCAGCAGCGTAGGAGGGACGGGGAGACTCAGTGAGCAGTTCTTC
NA	TRBJ2-5	TRBV19	NA	CASRGLGETQYF	TGTGCCAGTAGAGGTCTAGGGGAGACCCAGTACTTC
NA	TRBJ1-5	TRBV29-1	NA	CSVGLNSNQPQHF	TGCAGCGTGGGACTTAATAGCAATCAGCCCCAGCATTTT
TRBD1	TRBJ2-7	TRBV7-8	few	CASSLGQGLYEQYF	TGTGCCAGCAGCCTAGGACAGGGACTCTACGAGCAGTACTTC
NA	TRBJ2-7	TRBV6-1	NA	CASRSSPLEQYF	TGTGCCAGTCGGTCGAGTCCGCTCGAGCAGTACTTC
NA	TRBJ2-2	TRBV7-3	once	CASRLGGNTGELFF	TGTGCCAGCAGGTTGGGCGGGAACACCGGGGAGCTGTTTTTT
NA	TRBJ1-2	TRBV7-9	NA	CASSLGGNYGYTF	TGTGCCAGCAGCTTAGGGGGGAATTATGGCTACACCTTC
NA	TRBJ2-7	TRBV9	NA	CASSVTDSYEQYF	TGTGCCAGCAGCGTAACCGATTCCTACGAGCAGTACTTC
NA	TRBJ1-3	TRBV11-2	once	CASSLERGWASGNTIYF	TGTGCCAGCAGCTTAGAGCGAGGGTGGGCTTCTGGAAACACCATATATTTT
NA	TRBJ2-7	TRBV9	NA	CASSVARGHTNIVYEQYF	TGTGCCAGCAGCGTAGCCCGGGGACACACCAATATAGTCTACGAGCAGTACTTC